The rows below give T cell receptor beta chains drawn from one sample of a study of monozygotic twins with inflammatory bowel disease. TCRdb derives one entry per CDR3 protein from the 5' RACE reads, leaving out DNA. The sample data list about 300,000 distinct CDR3 sequences. Material: blood. The receptors here all came from a human donor with ulcerative colitis or Crohn's disease, or a healthy co-twin of an affected twin (not recorded which). Each CDR3 is given with its conserved first and last residue.

TRBV3-1,TRBJ2-3,CASSPRKGATDTQYF
TRBV2,TRBJ1-6,CASSIHQPNNSPLHF
TRBV24-1,TRBJ2-7,CATSDSDRTLSHEQYF
TRBV19,TRBJ2-1,CASSTWRQIEQFF
TRBV6-1,TRBJ1-3,CASSVTGGKGNTIYF
TRBV14,TRBJ2-1,CASSLTRDASYNEQFF
TRBV28,TRBJ1-2,CASSFNRFTGYTF
TRBV6-5,TRBJ1-4,CASSYQGEGDEKLFF
TRBV5-1,TRBJ1-6,CASSSQTGGGSPLHF
TRBV27,TRBJ2-7,CASSIGFGAYEQYF
TRBV24-1,TRBJ2-2,CATSPPGGTGELFF
TRBV18,TRBJ2-1,CASSPTETHYNEQFF
TRBV14,TRBJ2-6,CASSLIPGRLFSGANVLTF
TRBV6-2/TRBV6-3,TRBJ2-4,CASSTGTGQILAKNIQYF
TRBV4-3,TRBJ2-2,CASSQGQLTGELFF
TRBV7-2,TRBJ2-1,CASSRVRDRGRYNEQFF
TRBV29-1,TRBJ1-1,CSVDPGRYGNTEAFF
TRBV20-1,TRBJ2-1,CSASVGGGQNNEQFF
TRBV24-1,TRBJ2-6,CATSQGNSGANVLTF
TRBV4-3,TRBJ2-1,CASSQDGRGNEQFF
TRBV5-1,TRBJ2-5,CASMPTSGRQETQYF
TRBV24-1,TRBJ1-2,CATSDSGVEKGYTF
TRBV6-1,TRBJ2-3,CASRSTKGTDTQYF
TRBV30,TRBJ1-5,CAWSAPGSFGNQPQHF
TRBV5-1,TRBJ2-3,CASSLVGSTDTQYF
TRBV28,TRBJ1-2,CASGATGGGYTF
TRBV12-3/TRBV12-4,TRBJ2-5,CASRLGGQQETQYF
TRBV5-1,TRBJ2-5,CASSLVSGGHQETQYF
TRBV12-3/TRBV12-4,TRBJ2-1,CASSFLGEQFF
TRBV2,TRBJ2-5,CASSVLETQYF
TRBV29-1,TRBJ1-2,CSGRLGSGYTF
TRBV15,TRBJ2-5,CATSREETQYF
TRBV29-1,TRBJ1-4,CSVGQGTNEKLFF
TRBV27,TRBJ1-6,CASSYANSPLHF
TRBV5-5,TRBJ2-3,CASVLTGGQGDTQYF
TRBV20-1,TRBJ2-3,CSASPQAGGVTQYF
TRBV5-1,TRBJ2-4,CASSSDRVGNIQYF
TRBV9,TRBJ2-3,CASSVGGSALLGTDTQYF
TRBV5-1,TRBJ1-1,CASSLSQGAMNTEAFF
TRBV10-3,TRBJ1-3,CATRGSGNTIYF
TRBV6-2/TRBV6-3,TRBJ2-7,CASSYPRQGRYEQYF
TRBV7-8,TRBJ2-3,CASSRQGAKTDTQYF
TRBV18,TRBJ2-5,CASSTAGSPLETQYF
TRBV12-3/TRBV12-4,TRBJ1-6,CASSFRGRTYNSPLHF
TRBV5-6,TRBJ2-5,CASSLMAGPETQYF
TRBV7-8,TRBJ1-2,CASSFDGYGYTF
TRBV5-1,TRBJ2-1,CASSMDRAYNEQFF
TRBV19,TRBJ2-1,CASSMGRGLAGGEQFF
TRBV28,TRBJ1-2,CASSFGLGYTF